This T cell receptor (beta chain) was recorded in a study of siplizumab effects on memory and regulatory T cells. Assay: immunoSEQ multiplex PCR; the TCRdb copy retains only in-frame clones and omits some. The sample holds 90,000 to 120,000 clones, about 91% seen once. Details on this clone: Its antigen is not identified.

Study outcomes and limitations: For mappable alloreactive CD4+ clones, the mean Treg-derived fraction was around 66% with siplizumab and roughly 25% in controls.

Material for sequencing was Tregs sorted from blood. The source is a human donor in good health.

The CDR3 loop reads CASSLGSGSSTDTQYF. The DNA for the CDR3 is TGTGCCAGCAGCTTAGGCAGCGGGAGCAGCACAGATACGCAGTATTTT. The V and J genes are TRBV11-3 and TRBJ2-3, with 8 bases fitting TRBD2. The CDR3 length is 16 residues. V lost 1 base and J lost 0; bases outside the gene matches: 3. CDR1 SGHNT and CDR2 YENEEA come from the germline V gene.